Listed below are T cell receptor beta chains from one sample, sequenced in a study of T cell responses to AZD1222 COVID-19 vaccine. This table comes from immunoSEQ multiplex PCR, and its TCRdb copy is limited to in-frame clones, with some not included. The top ten clones hold more than 3.5% of a sample with about 180,000 clones, approximately 90% of them seen once. The sequencing here drew on peripheral blood, taken 28 days after the second dose of the MenACWY control vaccine. These receptors were collected from an adult who received the MenACWY meningococcal vaccine as a control. Both conserved end residues are part of each CDR3. A D gene is named only where the DNA matches it firmly. The size of a clone is reported for some rows only, either as once, few or many, or as a class for expanded clones.

V gene	J gene	clone size	D gene	CDR3 protein	CDR3 DNA
TRBV4-1	TRBJ1-5	.	.	CASSQERADQPQHF	TGCGCCAGCAGCCAAGAAAGGGCGGATCAGCCCCAGCATTTT
TRBV19	TRBJ2-3	.	.	CATNTGTPGTQYF	TGTGCCACCAATACCGGGACCCCCGGCACGCAGTATTTT
TRBV9	TRBJ1-1	.	.	CASSALYGTEAFF	TGTGCCAGCAGCGCCCTTTATGGAACTGAAGCTTTCTTT
TRBV24-1	TRBJ2-1	.	.	CATRPRGSASIEQFF	TGTGCCACCCGCCCCAGGGGAAGCGCTAGTATTGAGCAGTTCTTC
TRBV5-4	TRBJ1-4	.	.	CASSAGSYDEKLFF	TGTGCCAGCAGCGCTGGATCGTATGACGAAAAACTGTTTTTT
TRBV18	TRBJ2-1	once	TRBD2	CASSLLAGGLNEQFF	TGTGCCAGCTCATTACTAGCGGGAGGACTGAATGAGCAGTTCTTC
TRBV5-1	TRBJ1-2	.	.	CASSPEGGTFLYGYTF	TGCGCCAGCAGCCCCGAGGGTGGGACTTTTCTATATGGCTACACCTTC
TRBV6-4	TRBJ2-2	once	.	CASSAQGNTGELFF	TGTGCCAGCAGTGCTCAGGGAAACACCGGGGAGCTGTTTTTT
TRBV5-4	TRBJ2-2	.	.	CASSLDTGELFF	TGTGCCAGCAGCTTGGACACCGGGGAGCTGTTTTTT
TRBV28	TRBJ2-7	once	.	CASDGPYEQYF	TGTGCCAGCGACGGCCCCTACGAGCAGTACTTC
TRBV6-5	TRBJ1-6	.	.	CASSYPGYSPLHF	TGTGCCAGCAGTTACCCAGGGTATTCACCCCTCCACTTT
TRBV9	TRBJ2-1	.	TRBD2	CASSTQGLAFLDEQFF	TGTGCCAGCAGCACCCAGGGACTAGCTTTTTTGGATGAGCAGTTCTTC
TRBV7-9	TRBJ2-3	.	.	CASTASTDTQYF	TGTGCCAGCACGGCTAGCACAGATACGCAGTATTTT
TRBV28	TRBJ2-7	.	.	CASSSPALGPSYEQYF	TGTGCCAGCAGTTCCCCAGCGTTAGGTCCTTCCTACGAGCAGTACTTC
TRBV7-2	TRBJ1-5	.	.	CASSLIGQNNQPQHF	TGTGCCAGCAGCTTAATCGGACAGAACAATCAGCCCCAGCATTTT
TRBV28	TRBJ2-3	.	TRBD1	CASSPWAGQGVTDTQYF	TGTGCCAGCAGTCCGTGGGCGGGACAGGGGGTCACAGATACGCAGTATTTT
TRBV28	TRBJ2-1	once	.	CASSLSGLLYNEQFF	TGTGCCAGCAGCCTAAGCGGGTTGCTCTACAATGAGCAGTTCTTC
TRBV27	TRBJ2-7	few	TRBD2	CASSSLLAGAEYEQYF	TGTGCCAGCAGTTCTCTCCTAGCGGGAGCTGAATACGAGCAGTACTTC
TRBV7-3	TRBJ2-6	.	.	CASSLTETGANVLTF	TGTGCCAGCAGCTTAACGGAGACTGGGGCCAACGTCCTGACTTTC
TRBV5-8	TRBJ2-3	medium-sized	TRBD2	CASGRMDTDTQYF	TGTGCCTCCGGGAGGATGGATACAGATACGCAGTATTTT
TRBV3-1/TRBV3-2	TRBJ1-2	once	.	CASSQGTEGGYTF	TGTGCCAGCAGCCAAGGGACAGAGGGTGGCTACACCTTC
TRBV6-5	TRBJ1-1	.	TRBD1	CASSYTQGASTEAFF	TGTGCCAGCAGTTACACGCAGGGGGCGAGCACTGAAGCTTTCTTT
TRBV18	TRBJ2-2	.	.	CASSHSYAGELFF	TGTGCCAGCTCACACTCATACGCCGGGGAGCTGTTTTTT
TRBV19	TRBJ2-2	.	TRBD2	CASSDSGSLGTGELFF	TGTGCCAGTAGTGATAGCGGGAGCCTGGGCACCGGGGAGCTGTTTTTT
TRBV9	TRBJ2-1	.	.	CASSVVPWGGSDEQFF	TGTGCCAGCAGCGTAGTGCCCTGGGGTGGGAGCGATGAGCAGTTCTTC
TRBV5-1	TRBJ2-7	.	TRBD2	CASSLGRDEQYF	TGCGCCAGCAGCCTGGGGAGGGACGAGCAGTACTTC
TRBV6-5	TRBJ1-2	.	.	CASRTHDEGYTF	TGTGCCAGCAGGACCCATGATGAGGGCTACACCTTC
TRBV7-7	TRBJ2-2	.	TRBD1	CASSLRTGENTGELFF	TGTGCCAGCAGCTTGAGGACAGGGGAGAACACCGGGGAGCTGTTTTTT
TRBV6-5	TRBJ2-7	.	TRBD1	CASGTGGTYEQYF	TGTGCCAGCGGGACAGGAGGAACCTACGAGCAGTACTTC
TRBV18	TRBJ1-1	.	TRBD1	CASSPRPGTGRVNTEAFF	TGTGCCAGCTCACCACGACCCGGGACAGGGAGGGTGAACACTGAAGCTTTCTTT
TRBV19	TRBJ1-4	once	.	CASTNWVPNEKLFF	TGTGCCAGTACTAATTGGGTCCCTAATGAAAAACTGTTTTTT
TRBV18	TRBJ1-4	once	.	CASSRGTDNEKLFF	TGTGCCAGCTCACGGGGGACGGATAATGAAAAACTGTTTTTT
TRBV27	TRBJ2-2	.	.	CASSLRGADTGELFF	TGTGCCAGCAGTTTAAGGGGCGCGGACACCGGGGAGCTGTTTTTT
TRBV6-5	TRBJ2-7	.	TRBD1	CASSPPGQGYEQYF	TGTGCCAGCAGTCCTCCCGGACAGGGATACGAGCAGTACTTC
TRBV5-1	TRBJ1-3	.	.	CASSDGGVGPGNTIYF	TGCGCCAGCAGCGATGGAGGCGTGGGGCCCGGAAACACCATATATTTT
TRBV6-1	TRBJ1-5	.	.	CASSEVVGQPQHF	TGTGCCAGCAGTGAAGTTGTGGGACAGCCCCAGCATTTT
TRBV4-3	TRBJ2-1	.	.	CASSQGNEQFF	TGCGCCAGCAGCCAAGGTAACGAGCAGTTCTTC
TRBV9	TRBJ2-7	.	.	CASSPRWTGANEQYF	TGTGCCAGCAGCCCCCGATGGACGGGAGCAAACGAGCAGTACTTC
TRBV2	TRBJ1-5	.	.	CASSSQGNSNQPQHF	TGTGCCAGCAGTTCACAGGGCAATAGCAATCAGCCCCAGCATTTT
TRBV30	TRBJ2-5	.	.	CAWRGAAGETQYF	TGTGCCTGGAGGGGTGCGGCCGGTGAGACCCAGTACTTC
TRBV5-4	TRBJ2-3	.	TRBD2	CASSDSGRPNTQYF	TGTGCCAGCAGCGACAGCGGGAGACCCAATACGCAGTATTTT
TRBV28	TRBJ1-1	.	.	CASSPAVSNTEAFF	TGTGCCAGCAGTCCCGCGGTCTCAAACACTGAAGCTTTCTTT
TRBV2	TRBJ1-6	.	.	CASRDTNSPLHF	TGTGCCAGCAGGGATACGAATTCACCCCTCCACTTT
TRBV7-2	TRBJ1-2	.	.	CASSSISGARYGYTF	TGTGCCAGCAGCTCTATTTCGGGGGCTCGTTATGGCTACACCTTC
TRBV5-4	TRBJ2-2	.	TRBD1	CASRQQGQTGELFF	TGTGCCAGCCGGCAACAGGGGCAAACCGGGGAGCTGTTTTTT
TRBV7-2	TRBJ2-7	.	TRBD1	CASSFLGQVEGEQYF	TGTGCCAGCAGCTTCCTGGGACAGGTAGAGGGCGAGCAGTACTTC
TRBV5-1	TRBJ2-1	.	.	CASSLGEWLNEQFF	TGCGCCAGCAGTTTGGGGGAGTGGTTAAATGAGCAGTTCTTC
TRBV3-1/TRBV3-2	TRBJ2-1	.	.	CASSQARNGYYNEQFF	TGTGCCAGCAGCCAAGCCAGGAACGGATACTACAATGAGCAGTTCTTC
TRBV9	TRBJ1-3	.	.	CASSIDQSGGRNTIYF	TGTGCCAGCAGCATCGACCAGAGCGGAGGGAGGAACACCATATATTTT